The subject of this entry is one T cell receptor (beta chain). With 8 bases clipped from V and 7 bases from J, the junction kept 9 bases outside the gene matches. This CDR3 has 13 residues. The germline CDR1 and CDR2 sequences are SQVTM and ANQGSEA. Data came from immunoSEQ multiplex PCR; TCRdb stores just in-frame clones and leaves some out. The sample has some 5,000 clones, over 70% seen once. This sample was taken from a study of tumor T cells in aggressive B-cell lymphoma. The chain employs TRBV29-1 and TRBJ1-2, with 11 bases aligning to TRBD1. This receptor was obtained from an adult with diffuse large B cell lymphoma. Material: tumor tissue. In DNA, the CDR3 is TGCAGCTCCCGGACAGGGGGCGAGGTTGGCTACACCTTC. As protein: CSSRTGGEVGYTF.